This T cell receptor beta chain derives from a study of T-cell reconstitution after alpha-beta-depleted transplantation in children. V was trimmed by 0 bases and J by 6 bases, leaving 12 bases between them. Germline lookup yields CDR1 LNHNV and CDR2 YYDKDF (reference sequence). This CDR3 is 15 amino acids long. This clonotype has just a few counts. Unique molecular identifiers were used to barcode this TCRbeta library. In TCRdb, the PCR reads were re-called with MiXCR into one record per CDR3 protein. The sample lists 450,000 to 600,000 distinct CDR3 sequences, 32% occurring once. This specimen consisted of PBMCs from the stem cell graft donor, obtained from the stem cell graft. The receptor was derived from a human donor who donated a stem cell graft to a child with aplastic anemia. This sequence joins TRBV15 and TRBJ1-5; TRBD1 might be the D (6 bases). Here the CDR3 reads CATSREAGDLQPQHF. CDR3 DNA: TGTGCCACCAGCAGAGAGGCAGGGGACCTTCAGCCCCAGCATTTT.